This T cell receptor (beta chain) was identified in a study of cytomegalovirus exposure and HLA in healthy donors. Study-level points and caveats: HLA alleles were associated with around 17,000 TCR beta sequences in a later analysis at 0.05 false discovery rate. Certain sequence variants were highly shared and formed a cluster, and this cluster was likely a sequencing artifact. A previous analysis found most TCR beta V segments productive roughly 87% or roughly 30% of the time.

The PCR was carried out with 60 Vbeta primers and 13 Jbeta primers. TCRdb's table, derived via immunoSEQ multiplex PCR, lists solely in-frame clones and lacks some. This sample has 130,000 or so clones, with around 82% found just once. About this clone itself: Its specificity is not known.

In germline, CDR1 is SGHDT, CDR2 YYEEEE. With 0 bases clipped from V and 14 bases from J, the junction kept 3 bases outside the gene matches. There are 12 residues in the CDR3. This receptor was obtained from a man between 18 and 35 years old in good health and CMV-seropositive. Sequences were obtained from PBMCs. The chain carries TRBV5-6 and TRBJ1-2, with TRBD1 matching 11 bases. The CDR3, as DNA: TGTGCCAGCAGCTTGGCCGGGACAGGGGGAACCTTC. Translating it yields CASSLAGTGGTF. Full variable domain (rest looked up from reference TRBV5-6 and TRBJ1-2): DAGVTQSPTHLIKTRGQQVTLRCSPKSGHDTVSWYQQALGQGPQFIFQYYEEEERQRGNFPDRFSGHQFPNYSSELNVNALLLGDSALYLCASSLAGTGGTFGSGTRLTVV.